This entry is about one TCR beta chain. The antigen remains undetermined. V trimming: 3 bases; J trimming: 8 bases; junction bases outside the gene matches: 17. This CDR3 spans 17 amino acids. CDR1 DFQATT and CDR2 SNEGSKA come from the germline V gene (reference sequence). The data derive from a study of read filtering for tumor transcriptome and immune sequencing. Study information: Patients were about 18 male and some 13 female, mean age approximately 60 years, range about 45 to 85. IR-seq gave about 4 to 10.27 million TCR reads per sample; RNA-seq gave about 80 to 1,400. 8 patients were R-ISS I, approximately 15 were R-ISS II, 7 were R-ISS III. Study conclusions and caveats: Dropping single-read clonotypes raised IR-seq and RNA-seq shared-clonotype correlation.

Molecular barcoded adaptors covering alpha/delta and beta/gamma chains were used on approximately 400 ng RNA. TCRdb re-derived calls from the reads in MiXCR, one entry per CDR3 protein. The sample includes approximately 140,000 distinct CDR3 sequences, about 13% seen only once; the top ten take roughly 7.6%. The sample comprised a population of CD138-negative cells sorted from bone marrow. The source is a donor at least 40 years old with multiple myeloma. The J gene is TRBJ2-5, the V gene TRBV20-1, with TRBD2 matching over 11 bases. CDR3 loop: CSASSGTSGPEVDTQYF. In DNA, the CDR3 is TGCAGTGCTAGCTCCGGGACTAGCGGCCCGGAGGTAGATACCCAGTACTTC.